This TCR beta chain was recovered during a study of blood T cell repertoires in COVID-19. Only in-frame clones appear in the TCRdb table, and some are missing; sequencing was by immunoSEQ multiplex PCR. This sample has roughly 110,000 clones; just under 90% occur once, and the top ten carry approximately 4.5%. Specimen: peripheral blood. The origin of this receptor is a woman aged 50 to 60 with acute or convalescent COVID-19.

CDR3 nucleotides: TGTGCCAGCAGTTTAACAGGGGAGGCCTCCTACGAGCAGTACTTC. This encodes CASSLTGEASYEQYF. This rearrangement joins TRBV27 to TRBJ2-7; weak D call: TRBD1 (7 bases). Trimming took off 2 bases at V and 0 bases at J, with 11 bases between the two ends. The CDR3 totals 15 residues. Germline V gene lookup returns CDR1 MNHEY and CDR2 SMNVEV (reference sequence).